This T cell receptor beta chain was retrieved from a study of blood T cell repertoires in COVID-19. Whole-study context: The study drew acute and convalescent COVID-19 samples from the United States, Italy and Spain.

CDR1 and CDR2 from the germline V gene are MNHEY and SVGAGI. This CDR3 spans 15 amino acids. Trimming at V came to 5 bases and at J to 4 bases, leaving 10 bases not matched to a gene. Some clones are missing from TCRdb's copy, which holds only in-frame ones; the method was immunoSEQ multiplex PCR. The sample has about 80,000 clones, 85% seen once. In Seattle, patients joined the study during active infection and were tracked longitudinally. J is TRBJ1-2 and V is TRBV6-5, with 7 bases that match TRBD1. Sequenced: peripheral blood. The sequence derives from a man in his forties or fifties with COVID-19, enrolled during active disease. CDR3: CASSKIQTGSYGYTF. The CDR3 DNA follows: TGTGCCAGCAGTAAGATACAGACAGGGTCCTATGGCTACACCTTC.